Below are 12 T cell receptor beta chains sequenced from a single sample in a study of identical twins. TCRdb passed the 5' RACE reads through MiXCR, listing each CDR3 protein once. The sample consists of about 900,000 distinct CDR3 sequences, roughly an eighth of them appearing once. These sequences were also reported in another study, on yellow fever vaccine responses in identical twins.

Sequenced sample: PBMCs. These receptors were collected from a woman under 30 in good health.

This clonotype was picked up a small number of times. This chain joins TRBV20-1 and TRBJ1-2; 7 nucleotides align to TRBD1. The ends lost 3 bases at V and 4 bases at J; junction bases unmatched: 5. This CDR3 is built from 13 residues. Germline V CDR1 and CDR2: DFQATT, SNEGSKA (reference sequence). CDR3 coding DNA: TGCAGTGCTAGTACAGGGGTGTCCTATGGCTACACCTTC. It codes for CSASTGVSYGYTF.

The genes are TRBV28 and TRBJ2-5, with 9 bases lining up with TRBD1. Germline trimming cut 6 bases from V and 4 bases from J; bases unmatched to any gene: 15. From germline, CDR1 is MDHEN and CDR2 SYDVKM. The CDR3 is made up of 17 amino acids. DNA for the CDR3: TGTGCCAGCAGGGGGAGGGCGGCGGGACAGGGATTAGAGACCCAGTACTTC. It translates to CASRGRAAGQGLETQYF.

This clonotype turned up a few times. V is TRBV6-1 and J is TRBJ2-1; TRBD2 matches at 11 bases. The germline V gene has CDR1 MNHNS and CDR2 SASEGT. V gave up 3 bases and J gave up 4 bases; unmatched junction bases: 5. This CDR3 has 16 amino acids. The CDR3 coding sequence is TGTGCCAGCAGTGAGTGGACTAGCGGGCTTTACAATGAGCAGTTCTTC. This sequence encodes CASSEWTSGLYNEQFF.

This clonotype was picked up many times. V usage is TRBV24-1 and J usage is TRBJ2-1; tentative D call: TRBD1 (6 bases). V lost 3 bases and J 7 bases, leaving 12 bases between the germline ends. The CDR3 has 14 residues. CDR1 and CDR2 from the germline V gene are KGHDR and SFDVKD. In DNA form, the CDR3 reads TGTGCCACCAGTGATCCCGGACAGAAGAATGAGCAGTTCTTC. This encodes CATSDPGQKNEQFF.

This clonotype was observed at least ten times. This rearrangement joins TRBV4-1 to TRBJ2-5, with D hard to call. The germline V gene encodes CDR1 MGHRA and CDR2 YSYEKL. Deletions cut 1 base from V and 5 bases from J, with 11 bases between. This CDR3 is 14 amino acids long. DNA for the CDR3: TGCGCCAGCAGCCAAGGACAACTGGGGGAGACCCAGTACTTC. Amino acid sequence: CASSQGQLGETQYF.

This chain connects TRBV11-2 to TRBJ1-4; D not resolved. Trimming removed 3 bases from V and 8 bases from J, with 10 bases in between. Germline-derived CDR1 and CDR2 are SGHAT and FQNNGV. The CDR3 consists of 13 residues. In DNA, the CDR3 is TGTGCCAGCAGCTTTAAGCACACGGAAAAACTGTTTTTT. Its translation is CASSFKHTEKLFF.

V gene TRBV5-1 combines with J gene TRBJ2-1; tentatively, D is TRBD1 (5 bases). Germline CDR1 reads SGHRS; CDR2 reads YFSETQ. Trimming shortened V by 4 bases and J by 9 bases, and 17 bases separated the two germline ends. The CDR3 sequence is 14 residues long. The CDR3 coding sequence is TGCGCCAGCAGCAGGGGTGTACAGCTTTTTGAGCAGTTCTTC. It is translated as CASSRGVQLFEQFF. The whole variable domain, filled in from reference TRBV5-1 and TRBJ2-1, reads KAGVTQTPRYLIKTRGQQVTLSCSPISGHRSVSWYQQTPGQGLQFLFEYFSETQRNKGNFPGRFSGRQFSNSRSEMNVSTLELGDSALYLCASSRGVQLFEQFFGPGTRLTVL.

This clonotype was seen a few times. V is TRBV7-3 and J is TRBJ2-2, with 10 bases that match TRBD2. The CDR3 is 17 amino acids. Germline loops: CDR1 SGHTA, CDR2 FQGTGA. V trimming: 5 bases; J trimming: 1 base; junction bases outside the gene matches: 7. In DNA form, the CDR3 reads TGTGCCAGCAGCCCAACGTCTAGCGGGGGGAACACCGGGGAGCTGTTTTTT. Its protein product is CASSPTSSGGNTGELFF.

The chain links TRBV24-1 to TRBJ2-3, with a tentative D call TRBD2 (5 bases). Trimming removed 3 bases from V and 2 bases from J, with 8 bases in between. The CDR3 is 14 residues long. CDR1 KGHDR and CDR2 SFDVKD come from the germline V gene. The CDR3 reads CATSDAGNTDTQYF. CDR3 in DNA: TGTGCCACCAGTGATGCCGGGAACACAGATACGCAGTATTTT.

This clonotype was detected a few times. V gene TRBV2 combines with J gene TRBJ2-3; D is ambiguous. The CDR3 covers 13 residues. Germline CDR1 reads SNHLY; CDR2 reads FYNNEI. V gave up 3 bases and J gave up 6 bases, with 10 bases separating them. The CDR3 here is CASSEVFLDTQYF. The CDR3 DNA sequence: TGTGCCAGCAGTGAGGTCTTTTTGGATACGCAGTATTTT.

This clonotype was counted a few times. The V and J genes are TRBV2 and TRBJ2-1; 11 positions match TRBD1. The CDR3 has 14 residues. With V trimmed by 4 bases and J by 7 bases, 3 bases remained unmatched. Looked up from germline, CDR1 is SNHLY and CDR2 is FYNNEI. For the CDR3, the DNA is TGTGCCAGCAGTGGGGGGGACAGGGGGAATGAGCAGTTCTTC. It specifies CASSGGDRGNEQFF.

This clonotype was picked up a small number of times. The chain is built from TRBV20-1 and TRBJ2-1; 7 nucleotides line up with TRBD2. The CDR3 runs to 13 residues. The J segment lost 10 bases and the V segment lost 3 bases, leaving 9 bases of the junction unmatched. Per germline, CDR1 DFQATT and CDR2 SNEGSKA (reference sequence). The chain's CDR3 is CSARYSGIHEQFF. The CDR3 region has the DNA TGCAGTGCTAGGTACAGCGGGATTCACGAGCAGTTCTTC.